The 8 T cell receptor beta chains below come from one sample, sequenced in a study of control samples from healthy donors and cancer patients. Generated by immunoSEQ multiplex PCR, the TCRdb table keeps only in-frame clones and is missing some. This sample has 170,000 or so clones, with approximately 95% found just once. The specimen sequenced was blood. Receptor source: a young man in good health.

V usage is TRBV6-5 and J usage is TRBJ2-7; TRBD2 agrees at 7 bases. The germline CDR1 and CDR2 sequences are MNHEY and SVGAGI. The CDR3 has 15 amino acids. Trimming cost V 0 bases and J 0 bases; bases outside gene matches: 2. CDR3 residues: CASSYSGGGSYEQYF. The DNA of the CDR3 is TGTGCCAGCAGTTACTCTGGCGGGGGCTCCTACGAGCAGTACTTC.

This CDR3 reads CASSTPDSFNYGYTF. Here the CDR3 DNA reads TGTGCCAGCAGCACCCCGGACAGTTTTAACTATGGCTACACCTTC. The chain couples TRBV7-9 to TRBJ1-2; tentatively, D is TRBD1 (6 bases). The CDR3 is 15 residues long. CDR1 and CDR2 (germline): SEHNR, FQNEAQ (reference sequence). Deletions cut 5 bases from V and 1 base from J, with 14 bases between.

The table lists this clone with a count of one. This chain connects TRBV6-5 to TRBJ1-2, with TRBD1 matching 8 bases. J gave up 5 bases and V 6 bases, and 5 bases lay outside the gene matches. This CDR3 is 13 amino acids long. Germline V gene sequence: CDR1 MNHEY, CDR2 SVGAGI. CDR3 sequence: CASRGTGLYGYTF. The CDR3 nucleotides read TGTGCCAGCAGGGGGACAGGCCTTTATGGCTACACCTTC.

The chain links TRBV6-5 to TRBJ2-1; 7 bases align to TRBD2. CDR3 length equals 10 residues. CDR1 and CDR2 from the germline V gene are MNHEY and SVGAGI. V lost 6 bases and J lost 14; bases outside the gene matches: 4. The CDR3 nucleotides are TGTGCCAGCAGAGGACTAGTTGAGTTCTTC. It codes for CASRGLVEFF.

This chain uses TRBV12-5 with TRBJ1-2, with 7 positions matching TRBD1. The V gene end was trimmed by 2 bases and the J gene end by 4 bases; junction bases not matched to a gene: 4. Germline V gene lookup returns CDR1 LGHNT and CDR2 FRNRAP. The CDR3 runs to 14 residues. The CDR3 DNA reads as TGTGCTAGTGGTTTGTCAGGACAGGCCTATGGCTACACCTTC. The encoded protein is CASGLSGQAYGYTF.

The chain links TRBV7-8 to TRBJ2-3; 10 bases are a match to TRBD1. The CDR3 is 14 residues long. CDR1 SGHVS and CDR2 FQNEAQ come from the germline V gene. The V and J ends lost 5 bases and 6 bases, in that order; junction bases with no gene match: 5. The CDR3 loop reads CASSISDRGDTQYF. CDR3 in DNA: TGTGCCAGCAGCATTTCGGACAGGGGGGATACGCAGTATTTT.

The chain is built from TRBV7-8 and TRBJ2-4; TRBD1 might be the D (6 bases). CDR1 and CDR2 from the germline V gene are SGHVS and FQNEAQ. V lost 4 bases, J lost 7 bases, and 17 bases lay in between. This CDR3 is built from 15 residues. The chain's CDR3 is CASSYGTTGLNIQYF. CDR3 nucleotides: TGTGCCAGCAGCTACGGGACAACGGGTTTGAACATTCAGTACTTC.

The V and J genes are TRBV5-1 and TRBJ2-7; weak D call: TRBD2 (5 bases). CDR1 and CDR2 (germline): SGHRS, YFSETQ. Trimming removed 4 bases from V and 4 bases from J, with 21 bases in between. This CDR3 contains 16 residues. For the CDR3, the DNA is TGCGCCAGCAGCCCGGAGCTCTTGTCGTCGGGGTACGAGCAGTACTTC. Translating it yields CASSPELLSSGYEQYF.